This T cell receptor (beta chain) was recorded in a study of shared clonotypes between healthy human individuals. Only one count was recorded for this clone. CDR3 length: 16 residues. Germline lookup yields CDR1 SGDLS and CDR2 YYNGEE. V lost 0 bases and J 7 bases, leaving 17 bases between the germline ends. TCRdb's copy holds only in-frame clones and misses some; the assay was immunoSEQ multiplex PCR. The table has around 1,000,000 clones, roughly 80% seen once. This receptor was obtained from a man younger than 35 in good health. Some clones in this sample may be carry-over from other donors' samples. The genes are TRBV9 and TRBJ2-1; D tentatively reads TRBD1 or TRBD2 (6 bases each). Sequenced: memory CD4+ T cells from PBMCs. Sample subset: CD45RA-negative fraction. The CDR3 sequence is CASSVVGAGGRNEQFF. The CDR3 region has the DNA TGTGCCAGCAGCGTAGTCGGGGCTGGGGGGCGGAATGAGCAGTTCTTC.